This TCR beta chain was identified during a study of early T cells in non-severe SARS-CoV-2 infection. At the level of the study: Sequencing was performed on bulk RNA from unsorted whole blood, leaving chains unpaired.

This clonotype has a handful of counts. The CDR3 length is 15 residues. Germline assignment: CDR1 KGHSH and CDR2 LQKENI. V lost 3 bases, J lost 2 bases, and 11 bases lay in between. TCRdb itself ran the 5' RACE reads through MiXCR, one entry per CDR3 protein. Here the sample spans tens of thousands of distinct CDR3 sequences, about 16% being singletons. The origin of this receptor is an adult who was a healthcare worker with PCR-confirmed SARS-CoV-2 infection or an uninfected control (not recorded which). Sample: whole blood. This chain links TRBV18 with TRBJ2-1; TRBD1 is a possible D gene (6 bases). Here the CDR3 DNA reads TGTGCCAGCTCACCGCAGGGGACCCCCTACAATGAGCAGTTCTTC. Residues: CASSPQGTPYNEQFF.